This T cell receptor (beta chain) was found in a study of post-analysis software for immune sequencing data (dated by TCRdb to between 2014 and 2017). Turning to the overall study: Recorded disease courses included relapsing-remitting, secondary progressive and progressive-relapsing multiple sclerosis, with some patients lacking subtype annotation. A subset of samples was prepared in parallel using single-end sample barcoding, then pooled and co-amplified after Illumina adapter ligation. The patient repertoires were compared against roughly 12 previously published healthy control repertoires obtained from donors aged about 6 to 26 years.

Library construction relied on PCR. Instrument on record: Illumina HiSeq 2500. To reduce PCR and sequencing biases, unique molecular identifiers were built into the TCR beta cDNA libraries. Roughly 500,000 cDNA molecules were obtained per 1 to 10 million input T cells, so each molecule approximated one T cell. The same protocol used for the earlier healthy control dataset was applied to prepare and sequence the patient libraries. Samples belonging to the same batch were prepared together, multiplexed and sequenced on a shared HiSeq lane. On the study's bioinformatics: Raw barcoded reads were processed with MIGEC, and single-read molecular identifier groups were discarded before consensus assembly and CDR3 extraction. Clonotype tables were post-analysed with VDJtools, normalizing diversity by down-sampling all datasets to the smallest sample size. In repertoire overlap clustering, CDR3 amino acid sequences, but not nucleotide sequences, were matched to correct batch-related cross-sample contamination. TCRdb reanalyzed the raw reads on its own, using fastp at Q25 for trimming and MiXCR for clone calling, and kept in-frame beta chains. Entries are consolidated by CDR3 protein sequence, retaining the most common genes and DNA. The V and J calls shown here were made by TCRdb, not taken from the authors' results. The sample yields about 560,000 distinct CDR3 sequences; 40% to 50% were counted once. The ten largest account for 1.5% to 2% of the sample.

To demonstrate the VDJtools post-analysis software, the study profiled TCR beta repertoires from the peripheral blood of around 13 young patients with multiple sclerosis. The multiple sclerosis patients were children and adolescents between roughly 6 and 16 years of age. The paper's findings and limits, for the study overall: Strong co-clustering of samples prepared in the same batch was shown by direct clustering with F measure, prompting a batch-effect correction. Significantly lower normalized Chao1 diversity was found in multiple sclerosis patients than in controls, suggesting substantial peripheral T-cell clonal expansion. The control group was slightly older than the multiple sclerosis patient group. Significantly higher frequencies in patients than in controls were found for a few TRBV segments, including TRBV5-6, TRBV5-1 and TRBV20-1.

Per the germline V gene (reference sequence), DFQATT is the CDR1 and SNEGSKA is the CDR2. A distance of 11 bases separates the germline ends of V and J, which lose 5 bases and 0 bases respectively. The CDR3 numbers 14 residues from cysteine through phenylalanine. Only the CDR3 region is kept as DNA, spanning 42 bases read in frame from base 1. A few counts support this clonotype. The antigen it recognizes is unknown. No base quality values were provided; no much bigger clone lies one nucleotide off. Recombination connected TRBV20-1 to TRBJ2-1; there is no confident call for the D gene. The sequencing input was blood. The TCR was taken from a girl aged 5 to 17 with multiple sclerosis. The sequenced DNA: TGCAGTGCTTCTAGTGACTTCTCCTACAATGAGCAGTTCTTC. It is translated as CSASSDFSYNEQFF.